This T cell receptor (beta chain) is drawn from a study of identical twins. Template switching supplied a universal primer site; unique molecular identifiers were carried on the cDNA. TCRdb processed the 5' RACE reads anew with MiXCR; each CDR3 protein has one entry. This table has 450,000 to 500,000 distinct CDR3 sequences, 13% to 15% appearing once. This clonotype was seen at least ten times. V gave up 2 bases and J gave up 2 bases, with 13 bases separating them. The CDR3 has 15 residues. Germline lookup yields CDR1 MNHEY and CDR2 SVGEGT. These data were also filed under a second study, of yellow fever vaccine responses in identical twins.

Sample: CD4+ T cells sorted from blood. This chain joins TRBV6-2 or TRBV6-3 and TRBJ2-7; no clear D gene. This receptor was obtained from a woman between 18 and 30 years old in good health. DNA of the CDR3: TGTGCCAGCAGTTACGCCATCGGCGGAACCTACGAGCAGTACTTC. Its protein is CASSYAIGGTYEQYF.